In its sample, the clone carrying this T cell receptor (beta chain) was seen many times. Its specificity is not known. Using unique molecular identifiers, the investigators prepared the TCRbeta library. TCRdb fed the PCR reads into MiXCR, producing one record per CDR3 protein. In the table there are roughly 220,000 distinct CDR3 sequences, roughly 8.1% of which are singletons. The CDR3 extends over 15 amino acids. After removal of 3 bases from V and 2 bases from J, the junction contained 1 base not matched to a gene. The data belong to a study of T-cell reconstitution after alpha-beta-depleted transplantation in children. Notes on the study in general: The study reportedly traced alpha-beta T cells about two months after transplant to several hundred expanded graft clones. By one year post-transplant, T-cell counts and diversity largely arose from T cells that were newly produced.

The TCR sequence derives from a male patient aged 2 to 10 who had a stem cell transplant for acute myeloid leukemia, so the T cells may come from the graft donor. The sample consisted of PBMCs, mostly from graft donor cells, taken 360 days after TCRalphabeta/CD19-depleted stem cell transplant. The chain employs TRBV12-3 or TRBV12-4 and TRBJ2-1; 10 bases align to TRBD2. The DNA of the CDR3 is TGTGCCAGCAGTTTTAGCGGGAGGCCCTACAATGAGCAGTTCTTC. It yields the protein CASSFSGRPYNEQFF.